The clone carrying this T cell receptor beta chain ranks as large (0.1 to 1%). V was pared by 2 bases and J by 9 bases, with 8 bases between. This CDR3 region has 12 residues. Germline V gene lookup returns CDR1 SGHTA and CDR2 FQGNSA. This entry is derived from a study of tumor-infiltrating lymphocytes in oesophageal squamous cell carcinoma. MiXCR, applied by TCRdb to the reads, yields one record per CDR3 protein. Among 12,000 or so distinct CDR3 sequences listed, roughly 58% were seen once. The gene calls are TRBV7-2 and TRBJ2-1; D is perhaps TRBD2 (6 bases). Sequences were obtained from blood. The clonotype was recovered from a female donor with esophageal squamous cell carcinoma. The CDR3: CASSLTSIEQFF. CDR3 nucleotide sequence: TGTGCCAGCAGCTTAACTAGCATTGAGCAGTTCTTC.